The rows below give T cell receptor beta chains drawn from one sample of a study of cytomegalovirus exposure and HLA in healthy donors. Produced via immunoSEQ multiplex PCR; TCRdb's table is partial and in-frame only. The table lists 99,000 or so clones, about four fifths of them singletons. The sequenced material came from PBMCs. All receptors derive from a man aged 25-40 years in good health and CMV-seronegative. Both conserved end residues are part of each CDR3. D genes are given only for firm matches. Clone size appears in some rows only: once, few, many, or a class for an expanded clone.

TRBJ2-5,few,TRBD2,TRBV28,TGTGCCAGCAGTTCCAACAAGGGACTAGCGGGAGGGGAGACCCAGTACTTC,CASSSNKGLAGGETQYF
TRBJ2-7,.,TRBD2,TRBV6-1,TGTGCCAGCAGTCCGGGACTACCTTCGAACGAGCAGTACTTC,CASSPGLPSNEQYF
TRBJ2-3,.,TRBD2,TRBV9,TGTGCCAGCAGCGTAGGGGCTAGCGGGGGGGCAGATACGCAGTATTTT,CASSVGASGGADTQYF
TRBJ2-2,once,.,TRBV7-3,TGTGCCAGCAGCTCCACCGCTGGCGGGATAGCCGGGGAGCTGTTTTTT,CASSSTAGGIAGELFF
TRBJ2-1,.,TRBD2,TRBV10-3,TGTGCCACGACGACTAGCGGGAGGGACAATGAGCAGTTCTTC,CATTTSGRDNEQFF
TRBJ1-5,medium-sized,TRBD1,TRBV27,TGTGCCAGCAGTTTTTCTTCGGGGACAGTCTCTAATCAGCCCCAGCATTTT,CASSFSSGTVSNQPQHF
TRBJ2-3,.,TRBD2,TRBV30,TGTGCCTGGAGTGTTAGCCCCCTCGGTAGCGGGGGGCACACAGATACGCAGTATTTT,CAWSVSPLGSGGHTDTQYF
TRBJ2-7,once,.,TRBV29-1,TGCAGCGTTGCGGTATCCTACGAGCAGTACTTC,CSVAVSYEQYF
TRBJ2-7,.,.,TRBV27,TGTGCCAGCAGTTTAGCCAGGGGGGTCCACGAGCAGTACTTC,CASSLARGVHEQYF
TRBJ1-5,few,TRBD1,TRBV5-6,TGTGCCAGCAGCTTGGGAGGGGGCCTTTCTTCCCCCCAGCATTTT,CASSLGGGLSSPQHF
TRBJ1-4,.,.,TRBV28,TGTGCCAGCAGTCCCCCAGCCGGAGTTAATGAAAAACTGTTTTTT,CASSPPAGVNEKLFF
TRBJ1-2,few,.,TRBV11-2,TGTGCCAGCAGCTCAATTCAGGGGACGGGTGGCTACACCTTC,CASSSIQGTGGYTF
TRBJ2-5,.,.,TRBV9,TGTGCCAGCAGCTCATCCATGGGGGCCCAAGAGACCCAGTACTTC,CASSSSMGAQETQYF
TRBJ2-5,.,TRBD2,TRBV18,TGTGCCAGCGCCTCGACTAGCGGGGGGGCCGGCCAAGAGACCCAGTACTTC,CASASTSGGAGQETQYF
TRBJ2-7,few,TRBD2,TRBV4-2,TGTGCCAGCAGCCAAGTACTAGCGGGCCCCTACTTC,CASSQVLAGPYF
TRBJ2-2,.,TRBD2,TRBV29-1,TGCAGCGTTCCCCCGGGGGGGGGAACCGGGGAGCTGTTTTTT,CSVPPGGGTGELFF
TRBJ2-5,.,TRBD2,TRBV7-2,TGTGCCAGCAGCCTGTTACTAGCGGAACAAGAGACCCAGTACTTC,CASSLLLAEQETQYF
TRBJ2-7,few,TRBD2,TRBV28,TGTGCCAGCATTAATAGCGGGAGCGATCGCGAGCAGTACTTC,CASINSGSDREQYF
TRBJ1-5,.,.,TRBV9,TGTGCCAGCAATCCGGGGGAGGGCAATCAGCCCCAGCATTTT,CASNPGEGNQPQHF
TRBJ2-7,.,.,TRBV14,TGTGCCAGCAGCCAAGGAACAGGTCCCTACTACGAGCAGTACTTC,CASSQGTGPYYEQYF
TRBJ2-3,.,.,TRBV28,TGTGCCAGCGAGGATAGCACAGATACGCAGTATTTT,CASEDSTDTQYF
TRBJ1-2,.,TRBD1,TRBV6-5,TGTGCCAGCAGAGTCGACAGGGCCCCTAACTATGGCTACACCTTC,CASRVDRAPNYGYTF
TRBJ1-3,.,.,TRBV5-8,TGTGCCAGCAGCTTGGATAGAAACACCATATATTTT,CASSLDRNTIYF
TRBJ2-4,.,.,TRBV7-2,TGTGCCAGCAGCCTAAAAAACATTCAGTACTTC,CASSLKNIQYF